This TCR beta chain comes out of a study of T cells in Graves' hyperthyroidism and ophthalmopathy (dated by TCRdb to the late 2010s). A note on the overall study: Peripheral blood was sampled at the time of initial diagnosis, prior to any treatment. TCR V-J signatures able to tell the groups apart were searched for in a discovery cohort of 90 to 100 patients, of whom under 45 had Graves' ophthalmopathy and under 65 had stable Graves' hyperthyroidism. Prospective prediction of ophthalmopathy was tested in an independent validation cohort consisting of 18 to 20 hyperthyroidism patients and 17 patients who later progressed to ophthalmopathy. For training and testing, the 80 to 100 patients in the discovery cohort were randomly divided in a 7:3 ratio. Thyroid tissue and blood T-cell repertoires from six Graves' hyperthyroidism patients were also compared in the study. Once sampling was done, hyperthyroidism patients were given methimazole at a starting dose of 30 mg daily, whereas ophthalmopathy patients were given high-dose intravenous methylprednisolone. According to the paper, TCR Vbeta CDR3 sequencing was carried out on some 130 peripheral blood samples, which came from more than 40 ophthalmopathy, some 73 hyperthyroidism and approximately 17 progressor patients.

The TCR beta CDR3 regions were amplified from RNA transcripts. For the first round of RT-PCR on the TCR CDR3, the HTBI primer set was used together with the Qiagen OneStep RT-PCR kit. Libraries were constructed in a second round of multiplex PCR, after which size selection and purification were performed. Paired-end sequencing of the libraries was performed with 100 bp reads on an Illumina HiSeq2000. Under the source paper's analysis protocol: SOAPnuke was used to process the raw data, throwing out any read that contained adapters or uncalled bases, had a mean Phred below 15, or lacked an exact constant-primer or identifier match. High-quality paired reads were merged using COPE v1.2.5, and each unique nucleotide sequence was defined as a clonotype. MiTCR v1.1 was used to align the clonotypes against IMGT TRBV, TRBD and TRBJ reference segments. The analysis included only V-J combinations with a frequency above 0.0001, which together covered 99% to 99.2% of the repertoires. A TCS score was defined as the ratio of F50 (clonal expansion) to E x V (chaos), with BLOSUM62-based TCRdist applied between CDR3 peptides within each V-J. Welch's t-statistics and random forest reduced approximately 520 V-J features to roughly 13, which were used in a naive Bayes classifier (R e1071). The raw public data were reprocessed by TCRdb itself: fastp quality trimming at Q25, MiXCR clonotype calling, in-frame beta chains only. Rows are combined by CDR3 protein, so each entry shows the most common genes and DNA. It is TCRdb's table, rather than the study itself, that gives the V and J calls and clone size. In this sample the table shows over 400,000 distinct CDR3 sequences, around a fifth of which occur a single time. The ten biggest clones cover around 47% of the sample.

Ten or more counts support this clonotype. It has no known antigen specificity. Within one base of it there is no much larger clone, and no base qualities were kept. Ophthalmopathy patients had moderately to severely active disease, Clinical Activity Score of at least 3, NOSPECS grade of at least 4, and duration under 3 months. Patients with uncontrolled infections, other autoimmune diseases, pregnancy or lactation were excluded. Diagnoses were established on the basis of clinical symptoms, serum thyroxine and TRAb, thyroid ultrasound, and orbital computed tomography. PBMCs were isolated from about 9.1 ml of fresh peripheral blood by Ficoll-Paque density gradient centrifugation. Total RNA was extracted using Trizol reagent, and RNA quality was assessed on an Agilent 2100 Bioanalyzer. The research as a whole found: Blood samples also contained most of the expanded thyroid clonotypes (frequency above 0.001), which suggests that blood repertoires may reflect thyroid immune responses. A model built on a 13 V-J signature distinguished ophthalmopathy from stable hyperthyroidism, reaching roughly 88% sensitivity and 81.08% specificity in cross-validation and 80%/75% in testing. No statistical method was used to fix the sample size in advance, and group allocation was not hidden from the investigators. During validation, the model predicted progression to ophthalmopathy a median of approximately six months ahead of onset, with almost 71% sensitivity and around 73% specificity.

This receptor was identified in a woman in her 70s with Graves' ophthalmopathy. Sequencing input: blood.

The nucleotide sequence reads TGTGCCATCAGTGACCCTAGCGGGAGGGTTCCCTACAATGAGCAGTTCTTC. This gives the protein CAISDPSGRVPYNEQFF. This receptor chain uses TRBV10-3 and TRBJ2-1, with 12 middle bases fitting TRBD2. CDR1 and CDR2, per the germline V gene, are ENHRY and SYGVKD. The CDR3 starts with the cysteine, ends with the phenylalanine, and has 17 residues. Of the read, only the CDR3 DNA is kept; its 51 bases are in frame from base 1. V ends up 3 bases short and J 2 bases short, with an unmatched junction base count of 5.